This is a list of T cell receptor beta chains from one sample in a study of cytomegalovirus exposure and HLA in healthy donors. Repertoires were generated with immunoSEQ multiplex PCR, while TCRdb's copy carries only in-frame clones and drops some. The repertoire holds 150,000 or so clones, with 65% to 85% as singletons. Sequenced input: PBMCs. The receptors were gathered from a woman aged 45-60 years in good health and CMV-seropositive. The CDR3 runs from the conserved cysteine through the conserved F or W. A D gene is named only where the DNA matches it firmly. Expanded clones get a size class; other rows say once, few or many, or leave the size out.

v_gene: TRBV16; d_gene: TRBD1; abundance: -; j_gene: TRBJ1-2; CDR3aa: CASTSTGTGGYYTF; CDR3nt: TGTGCCAGCACTTCGACTGGGACAGGGGGATACTACACCTTC
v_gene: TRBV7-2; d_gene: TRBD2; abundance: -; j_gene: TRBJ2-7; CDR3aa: CASSLGLAGYEQYF; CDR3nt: TGTGCCAGCAGCTTAGGTCTAGCGGGCTACGAGCAGTACTTC
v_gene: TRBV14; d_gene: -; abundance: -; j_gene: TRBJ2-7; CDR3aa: CASSPKGIPISYEQYF; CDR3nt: TGTGCCAGCAGCCCAAAGGGGATACCGATCTCCTACGAGCAGTACTTC
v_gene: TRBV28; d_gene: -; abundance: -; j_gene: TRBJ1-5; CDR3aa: CASSDRRGTQHF; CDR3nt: TGTGCCAGCAGTGATAGAAGGGGGACCCAGCATTTT
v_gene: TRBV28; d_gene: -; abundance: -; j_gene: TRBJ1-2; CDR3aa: CASSFLRFGYTF; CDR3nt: TGTGCCAGCAGTTTTCTCCGGTTTGGCTACACCTTC
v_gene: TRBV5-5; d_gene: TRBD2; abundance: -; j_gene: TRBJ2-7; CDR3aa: CASSRGDEQYF; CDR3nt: TGTGCCAGCAGTCGGGGGGACGAGCAGTACTTC
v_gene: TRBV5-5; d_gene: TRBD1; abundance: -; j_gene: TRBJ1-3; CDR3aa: CASSWGQASGNTIYF; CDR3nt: TGTGCCAGCAGCTGGGGACAGGCCTCTGGAAACACCATATATTTT
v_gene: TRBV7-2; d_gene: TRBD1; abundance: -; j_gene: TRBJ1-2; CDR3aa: CASSSSGTEAYGYTF; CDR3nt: TGTGCCAGCAGCTCCTCCGGGACAGAAGCCTATGGCTACACCTTC
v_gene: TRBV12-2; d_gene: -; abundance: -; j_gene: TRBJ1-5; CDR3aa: CASRPRTGGNQPQHF; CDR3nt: TGTGCAAGTCGCCCTCGGACAGGGGGCAATCAGCCCCAGCATTTT
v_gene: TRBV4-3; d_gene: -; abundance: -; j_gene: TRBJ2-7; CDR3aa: CASSQEDTYYEQYF; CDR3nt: TGCGCCAGCAGCCAAGAGGACACCTACTACGAGCAGTACTTC
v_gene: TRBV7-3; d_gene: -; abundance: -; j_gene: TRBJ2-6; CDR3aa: CASSPRLLSGANVLTF; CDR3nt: TGTGCCAGCAGCCCCCGACTCCTCTCTGGGGCCAACGTCCTGACTTTC
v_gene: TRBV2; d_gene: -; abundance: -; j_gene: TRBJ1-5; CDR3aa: CASTAPGQPQHF; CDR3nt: TGTGCCAGCACGGCCCCGGGGCAGCCCCAGCATTTT
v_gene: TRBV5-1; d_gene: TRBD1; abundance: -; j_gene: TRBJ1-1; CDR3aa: CASSSQQGEAEAFF; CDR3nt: TGCGCCAGCAGCTCTCAACAGGGGGAGGCTGAAGCTTTCTTT
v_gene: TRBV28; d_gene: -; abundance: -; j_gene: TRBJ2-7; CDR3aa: CASSKRLGVYEQYF; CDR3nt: TGTGCCAGCAGTAAACGCCTAGGGGTCTACGAGCAGTACTTC
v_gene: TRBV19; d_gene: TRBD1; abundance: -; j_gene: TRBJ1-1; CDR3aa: CASRSDREATEAFF; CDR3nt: TGTGCCAGTAGGTCTGACAGGGAAGCCACTGAAGCTTTCTTT
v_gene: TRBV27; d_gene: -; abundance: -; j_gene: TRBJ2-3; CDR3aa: CASSFYPRAGKGTSTDTQYF; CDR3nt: TGTGCCAGCAGTTTTTACCCGCGGGCAGGGAAGGGGACTAGCACAGATACGCAGTATTTT
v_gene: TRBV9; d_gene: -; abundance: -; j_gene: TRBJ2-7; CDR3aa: CASSVEGALFYEQYF; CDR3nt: TGTGCCAGCAGCGTGGAGGGGGCCCTTTTTTACGAGCAGTACTTC
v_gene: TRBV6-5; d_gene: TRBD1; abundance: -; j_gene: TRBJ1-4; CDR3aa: CASSPGTGDEKLFF; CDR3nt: TGTGCCAGCAGCCCCGGGACAGGGGATGAAAAACTGTTTTTT
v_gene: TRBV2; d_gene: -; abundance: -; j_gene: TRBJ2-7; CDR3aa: CASALRGGEQYF; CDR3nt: TGTGCCAGCGCGCTTCGGGGAGGCGAGCAGTACTTC
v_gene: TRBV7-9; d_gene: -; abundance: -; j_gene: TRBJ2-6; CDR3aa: CASSLVAGANVLTF; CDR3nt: TGTGCCAGCAGCTTAGTGGCCGGGGCCAACGTCCTGACTTTC
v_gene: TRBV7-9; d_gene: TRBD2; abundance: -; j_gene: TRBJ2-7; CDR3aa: CASSLAGGRGSGGYEQYF; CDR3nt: TGTGCCAGCAGCTTAGCTGGAGGTCGGGGTAGCGGGGGATACGAGCAGTACTTC
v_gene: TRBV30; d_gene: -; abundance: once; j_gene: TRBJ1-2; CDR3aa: CAWSVFWAYGYTF; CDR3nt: TGTGCCTGGAGTGTATTCTGGGCTTATGGCTACACCTTC
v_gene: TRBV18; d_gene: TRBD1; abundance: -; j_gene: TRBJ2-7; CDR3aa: CASSLTDRSAYEQYF; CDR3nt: TGTGCCAGCTCCCTAACGGACAGGTCCGCCTACGAGCAGTACTTC
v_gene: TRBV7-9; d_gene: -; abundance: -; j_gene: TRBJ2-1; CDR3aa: CSSSLMRGTGIEQFF; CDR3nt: TGTTCCAGCAGCTTAATGCGGGGGACAGGAATTGAGCAGTTCTTC
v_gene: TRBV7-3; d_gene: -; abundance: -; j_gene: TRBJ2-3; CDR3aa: CASSLNPSGSTDTQYF; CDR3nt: TGTGCCAGCAGCCTCAACCCCAGCGGTAGCACAGATACGCAGTATTTT
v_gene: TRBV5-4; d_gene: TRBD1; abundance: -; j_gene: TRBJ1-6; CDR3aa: CASSPDRGLGSPLHF; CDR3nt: TGTGCCAGCAGCCCGGACAGGGGGCTGGGTTCACCCCTCCACTTT
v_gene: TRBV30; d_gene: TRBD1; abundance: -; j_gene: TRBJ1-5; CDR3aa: CAWSVQGRQPQHF; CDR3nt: TGTGCCTGGAGTGTACAGGGGCGGCAGCCCCAGCATTTT
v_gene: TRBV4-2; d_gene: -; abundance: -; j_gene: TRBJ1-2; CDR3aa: CASSQVGQPYGYTF; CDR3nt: TGTGCCAGCAGCCAAGTAGGACAGCCCTATGGCTACACCTTC
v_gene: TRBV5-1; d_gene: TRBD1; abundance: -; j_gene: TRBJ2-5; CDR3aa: CASSTRLGQGEETQYF; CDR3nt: TGCGCCAGCAGCACGAGGCTCGGACAGGGCGAAGAGACCCAGTACTTC
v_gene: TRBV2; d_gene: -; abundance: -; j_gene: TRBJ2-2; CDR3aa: CASTSYYLANTGELFF; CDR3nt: TGTGCCAGCACTTCCTATTACCTCGCGAACACCGGGGAGCTGTTTTTT
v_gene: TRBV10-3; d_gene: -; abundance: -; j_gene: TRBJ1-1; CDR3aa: CAISVEGRTEAFF; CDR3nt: TGTGCCATCAGCGTCGAGGGGAGGACTGAAGCTTTCTTT
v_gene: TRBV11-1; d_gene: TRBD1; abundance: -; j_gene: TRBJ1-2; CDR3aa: CASSLATGTGAYGYTF; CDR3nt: TGTGCCAGCAGCTTAGCCACCGGGACAGGGGCATATGGCTACACCTTC
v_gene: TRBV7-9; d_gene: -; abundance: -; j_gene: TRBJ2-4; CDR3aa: CASSRSSAQEGENIQYF; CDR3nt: TGTGCCAGCAGCCGTTCCTCCGCCCAGGAGGGTGAAAACATTCAGTACTTC
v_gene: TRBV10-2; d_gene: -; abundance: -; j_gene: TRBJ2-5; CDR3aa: CASSESERETQYF; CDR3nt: TGCGCCAGCAGTGAGTCGGAGCGGGAGACCCAGTACTTC
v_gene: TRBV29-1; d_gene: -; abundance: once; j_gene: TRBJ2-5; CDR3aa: CSGLRVETQYF; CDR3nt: TGCAGCGGGCTTCGTGTGGAGACCCAGTACTTC
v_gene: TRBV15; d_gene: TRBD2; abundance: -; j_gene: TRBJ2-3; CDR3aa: CATSRDSSGGPFSAQYF; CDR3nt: TGTGCCACCAGCAGAGATTCCAGCGGGGGGCCATTTAGTGCGCAGTATTTT
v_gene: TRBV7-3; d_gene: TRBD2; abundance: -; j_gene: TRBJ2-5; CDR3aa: CASSLPAGDPLQETQYF; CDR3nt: TGTGCCAGCAGCTTACCGGCGGGAGATCCCCTCCAAGAGACCCAGTACTTC
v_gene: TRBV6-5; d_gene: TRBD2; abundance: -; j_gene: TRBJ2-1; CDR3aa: CASSYSLAGGINEQFF; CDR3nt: TGTGCCAGCAGTTACTCGCTAGCGGGAGGTATCAATGAGCAGTTCTTC
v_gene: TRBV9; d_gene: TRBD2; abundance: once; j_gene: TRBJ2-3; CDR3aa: CASSPSGGTDTQYF; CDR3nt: TGTGCCAGCAGCCCTAGCGGGGGCACAGATACGCAGTATTTT
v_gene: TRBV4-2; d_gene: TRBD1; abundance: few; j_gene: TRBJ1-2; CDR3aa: CASSQEGFTSGTGGNGYTF; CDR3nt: TGTGCCAGCAGCCAAGAAGGGTTTACCTCCGGGACAGGGGGCAATGGCTACACCTTC
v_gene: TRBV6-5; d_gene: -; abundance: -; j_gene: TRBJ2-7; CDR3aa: CASSYQVTYEQYF; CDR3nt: TGTGCCAGCAGTTACCAGGTAACCTACGAGCAGTACTTC
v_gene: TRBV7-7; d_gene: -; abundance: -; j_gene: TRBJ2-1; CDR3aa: CASSLGSGLSSYNEQFF; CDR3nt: TGTGCTAGCAGCTTAGGGAGCGGACTTAGCTCCTACAATGAGCAGTTCTTC
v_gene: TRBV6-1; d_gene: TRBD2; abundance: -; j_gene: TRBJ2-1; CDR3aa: CASSEGGGAYNEQFF; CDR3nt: TGTGCCAGCAGTGAGGGCGGGGGGGCCTACAATGAGCAGTTCTTC
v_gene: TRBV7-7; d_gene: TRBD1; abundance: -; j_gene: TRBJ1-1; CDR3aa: CASSKDRAAEAFF; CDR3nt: TGTGCTAGCAGCAAAGACAGGGCGGCTGAAGCTTTCTTT
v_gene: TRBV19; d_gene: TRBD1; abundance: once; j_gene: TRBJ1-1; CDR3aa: CASNRGQGSTEAFF; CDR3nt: TGTGCCAGTAATCGGGGACAGGGCTCGACTGAAGCTTTCTTT
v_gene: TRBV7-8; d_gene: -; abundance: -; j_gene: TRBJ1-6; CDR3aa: CASSLRGDSPLHF; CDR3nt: TGTGCCAGCAGCTTACGAGGTGATTCACCCCTCCACTTT
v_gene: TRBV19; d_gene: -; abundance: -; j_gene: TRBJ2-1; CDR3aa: CASSISGGRSYNEQFF; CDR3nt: TGTGCCAGTAGTATCTCCGGGGGAAGGTCCTACAATGAGCAGTTCTTC
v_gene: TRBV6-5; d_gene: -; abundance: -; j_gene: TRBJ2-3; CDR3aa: CASSYGGAAQYF; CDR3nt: TGTGCCAGCAGTTACGGCGGGGCTGCGCAGTATTTT
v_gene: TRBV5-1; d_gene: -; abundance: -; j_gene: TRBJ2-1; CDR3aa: CASSLAIGEGGEQFF; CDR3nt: TGCGCCAGCAGCTTGGCCATAGGGGAGGGGGGTGAGCAGTTCTTC
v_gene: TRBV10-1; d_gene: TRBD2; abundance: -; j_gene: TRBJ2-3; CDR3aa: CASSGGLDTQYF; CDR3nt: TGCGCCAGCTCGGGGGGGCTGGATACGCAGTATTTT
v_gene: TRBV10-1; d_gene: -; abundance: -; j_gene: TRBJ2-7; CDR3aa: CASSESAGITYEQYF; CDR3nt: TGCGCCAGCAGTGAGTCGGCGGGAATCACCTACGAGCAGTACTTC
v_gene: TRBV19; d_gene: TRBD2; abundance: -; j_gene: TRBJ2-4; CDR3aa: CASSITSGMPENIQYF; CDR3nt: TGTGCCAGTAGTATTACTAGCGGAATGCCAGAAAACATTCAGTACTTC